This T cell receptor beta chain comes out of a study of shared clonotypes between healthy human individuals (dated by TCRdb to 2018 to 2021). About the full investigation: A couple of women and a few men aged 18 to 49 years were included in the cohort. For each donor, three plates each were used for CD4 naive and CD4 memory, two plates were used for CD8 naive, and one plate was used for CD8 memory. Per donor, leukapheresis produced somewhere between about 0.94 and 9 billion PBMCs. To estimate repertoire size and how much clonotypes are shared between individuals, the study performed deep sequencing of blood TCR repertoires from a few healthy adults. To increase sequencing depth and limit assay-specific biases, TCR repertoire library preparation and sequencing were carried out by different laboratories using diverse techniques.

The CDR3 has 14 amino acids, counting the end cysteine and phenylalanine. Only the CDR3 part of the read is kept: 42 bases, read in frame from the first base. Germline trimming amounts to 3 bases on V and 9 bases on J, with 7 as the count of junction bases outside the gene matches. CDR1 and CDR2, per the germline V gene, are MNHEY and SVGAGI. Using the deep immunoSEQ assay, multiplex PCR amplified TCR CDR3 regions from genomic DNA. Extracted genomic DNA from each cell subset was distributed evenly across all wells of several immunoSEQ 96-well plates, and each plate was treated as a replicate. For sorted subsets, each replicate PCR was loaded with 200 ng genomic DNA, equivalent to 32,000 or so T cell genomes. The purified libraries were quantified using a Qubit 3.0 fluorometer, sized with a Bioanalyzer 2100, and then quantified again using the KAPA Library Quantification kit. A separate single-read 150-cycle Illumina NextSeq 550 flow cell was used to sequence each immunoSEQ 96-well plate. In the authors' own workflow: The immunoSEQ output contained only junctional sequences without quality scores, so filtering could not match that applied to full-length reads. Sequences were annotated with PyIR, a Python wrapper for IgBLAST v1.9, using IMGT germline references to assign V/J genes and CDR3. Reads were removed for weak V/J assignments (E-value above 1e-6), missing CDR3, stop codons, out-of-frame junctions, or ambiguous translated residues. V3J clonotypes were defined as sequences sharing the same inferred V gene, J gene, and CDR3 amino acid sequence. The percentage overlap between two repertoires was calculated by dividing the number of shared unique clonotypes by the size of the smaller repertoire. Three approaches were used to assess repertoire richness: RTK rarefaction, the Chao1 estimator, and Recon v2.1 estimates of unobserved clonotypes. Generation probabilities were computed with OLGA for all TCRbeta clonotypes obtained by the gDNA method from a few donors. Here the immuneACCESS table is served through TCRdb, limited to in-frame sequences with V and J called. Missing clones are a known gap in these copies; in checked studies unresolved V genes cover under half, and the rest lacks a known reason. The DNA was the basis for D and trimming; V, J and clone size are from that table. This sample holds 2 million to 3 million clones; approximately 93% were observed only once. The top ten clones comprise 0.36% of the sample.

The donors were healthy, HIV-negative adults who had no recently reported acute infections or vaccinations. Only Caucasian adults living in Nashville, Tennessee, USA were represented among the donors. CD4+ T cells were enriched by magnetic negative selection, after which naive cells were positively selected on CD45RA and the negative fraction was taken as the memory subset. Blood was collected by leukapheresis, and PBMCs were isolated by Ficoll-Histopaque density gradient centrifugation and then cryopreserved in liquid nitrogen vapor phase. Analytical flow cytometry was used to check the purity and quantity of every magnetically sorted T cell population. Genomic DNA was isolated from each sorted fraction and quantified by UV absorbance on a Nanodrop 2000c. Results and caveats for the whole study, not just this receptor: Clonotypes shared by all four sorted-subset donors showed higher generation probabilities than non-shared clonotypes. Sampling was restricted to blood, and TCR repertoires in tissue are likely to differ from TCR repertoires in blood. Sharing across several donors was observed for about 5% of naive CD4, over 3% of naive CD8, roughly 2.4% of memory CD4, and roughly 0.4% of memory CD8 clonotypes. Incomplete sequencing was indicated by rarefaction of sorted-subset datasets, despite the large sequencing depth. Pairwise subsampling led to the expectation that sequencing depth would affect the degree of clonotype sharing among donors. Estimated clonotype richness was generally larger for naive than for memory subsets. Because the study included a small number of donors, the genetic and exposure-history diversity represented was limited.

About this clone: Its recognized antigen is unknown. Per-base qualities were not stored, and no clone one base away is much larger.

The specimen was naive CD4+ T cells from PBMCs. The label giving this sample's cell subset or site can be read as: CD45RA+ positively selected. The rearranged chain carries TRBV6-5 and TRBJ2-2, with 7 central nucleotides matching TRBD2. The receptor's source is a man in his late teens or twenties in good health. Some clones in this sample may be carry-over from other donors' samples. The bases are TGTGCCAGCAGTTATAGGGACTACCCTTGGGAGCTGTTTTTT. Its amino acids are CASSYRDYPWELFF.